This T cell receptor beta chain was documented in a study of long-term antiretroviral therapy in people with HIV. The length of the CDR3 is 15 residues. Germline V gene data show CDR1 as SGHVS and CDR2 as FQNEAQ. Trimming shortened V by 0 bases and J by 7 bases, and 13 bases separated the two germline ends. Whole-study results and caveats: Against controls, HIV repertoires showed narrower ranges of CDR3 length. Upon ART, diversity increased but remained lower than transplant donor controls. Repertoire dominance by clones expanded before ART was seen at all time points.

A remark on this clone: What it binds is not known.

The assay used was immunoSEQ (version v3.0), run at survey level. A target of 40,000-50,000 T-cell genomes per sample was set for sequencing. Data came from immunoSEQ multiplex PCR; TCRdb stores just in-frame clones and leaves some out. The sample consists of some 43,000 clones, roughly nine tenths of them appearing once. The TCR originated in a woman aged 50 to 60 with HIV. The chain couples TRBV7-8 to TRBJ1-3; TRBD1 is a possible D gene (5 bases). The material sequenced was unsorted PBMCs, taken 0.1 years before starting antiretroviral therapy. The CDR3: CASSLAPRARNTIYF. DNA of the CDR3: TGTGCCAGCAGCTTAGCGCCCAGGGCCCGGAACACCATATATTTT.